Following are 18 T cell receptor beta chains from one sample sequenced in a study of cytomegalovirus exposure and HLA in healthy donors. The primer mix had 60 Vbeta and 13 Jbeta primers. The table came from immunoSEQ multiplex PCR; TCRdb's copy has only in-frame clones and leaves some out. The sample yields about 160,000 clones, 65% to 85% seen once. The sample comprised PBMCs. The receptors derive from a male donor in good health and CMV-seropositive.

The genes are TRBV15 and TRBJ1-2, with 7 positions matching TRBD1. CDR3 length: 14 amino acids. Trimming took 4 bases from V and 4 from J; bases not matched to a gene: 6. Germline V lookup: CDR1 LNHNV, CDR2 YYDKDF (reference sequence). This CDR3 reads CATSTRTGVYGYTF. The CDR3 coding sequence is TGTGCCACCAGCACCCGGACAGGAGTCTATGGCTACACCTTC.

To note about this clone: Other DNA sequences within the sample encode an identical CDR3. This chain joins TRBV2 and TRBJ2-7; D remains unclear. From germline, CDR1 is SNHLY and CDR2 FYNNEI. The CDR3 totals 11 residues. The V and J ends lost 6 bases and 2 bases respectively, with 5 bases between them. This CDR3 reads CASSVTYEQYF. The CDR3, as DNA: TGTGCCAGCAGCGTAACCTACGAGCAGTACTTC.

This clone occurred once. This chain links TRBV18 with TRBJ1-5, with 7 bases that match TRBD1. Germline V gene data show CDR1 as KGHSH and CDR2 as LQKENI. The CDR3 loop spans 15 amino acids. With 3 bases clipped from V and 5 bases from J, the junction kept 7 bases outside the gene matches. The CDR3, as DNA: TGTGCCAGCTCACCCTCCACAGGGGTGGATCAGCCCCAGCATTTT. Protein product: CASSPSTGVDQPQHF. The full variable domain, its missing parts supplied by reference TRBV18 and TRBJ1-5, is NAGVMQNPRHLVRRRGQEARLRCSPMKGHSHVYWYRQLPEEGLKFMVYLQKENIIDESGMPKERFSAEFPKEGPSILRIQQVVRGDSAAYFCASSPSTGVDQPQHFGDGTRLSIL.

This clone has just one count. The chain employs TRBV5-4 and TRBJ2-6, with TRBD2 matching over 8 bases. Germline V gene lookup returns CDR1 SGHNT and CDR2 YYREEE (reference sequence). Germline trimming cut 7 bases from V and 2 bases from J; bases unmatched to any gene: 8. This CDR3 spans 16 amino acids. The CDR3 nucleotides are TGTGCCAGCTCCTCGGGGGGGACGGCTGGGGCCAACGTCCTGACTTTC. Amino acid sequence: CASSSGGTAGANVLTF.

In its sample, this clone was seen a few times. This chain links TRBV11-2 with TRBJ2-2; 7 bases line up with TRBD1. The germline V gene encodes CDR1 SGHAT and CDR2 FQNNGV. The CDR3 has 17 amino acids. Trimming took 1 base from V and 4 from J; bases not matched to a gene: 9. CDR3 loop: CASSLGQGVVPTGELFF. The CDR3 DNA reads TGTGCCAGCAGCTTAGGTCAGGGGGTAGTTCCCACCGGGGAGCTGTTTTTT. Together with reference TRBV11-2 and TRBJ2-2, the CDR3 gives the full variable domain: EAGVAQSPRYKIIEKRQSVAFWCNPISGHATLYWYQQILGQGPKLLIQFQNNGVVDDSQLPKDRFSAERLKGVDSTLKIQPAKLEDSAVYLCASSLGQGVVPTGELFFGEGSRLTVL.

This chain uses TRBV2 with TRBJ1-2; 7 bases align to TRBD1. Germline V gene data show CDR1 as SNHLY and CDR2 as FYNNEI. The CDR3 length is 12 residues. V lost 6 bases and J lost 5; bases outside the gene matches: 3. The DNA for the CDR3 is TGTGCCAGCAGCGGACAGGTTTATGGCTACACCTTC. Translation gives CASSGQVYGYTF. The whole variable domain, filled in from reference TRBV2 and TRBJ1-2, reads EPEVTQTPSHQVTQMGQEVILRCVPISNHLYFYWYRQILGQKVEFLVSFYNNEISEKSEIFDDQFSVERPDGSNFTLKIRSTKLEDSAMYFCASSGQVYGYTFGSGTRLTVV.

The rearrangement joins TRBV2 to TRBJ2-4; a possible D gene is TRBD2 (6 bases). Trimming took 8 bases from V and 5 from J, leaving 13 bases between them. The CDR3 runs 13 residues. CDR1 and CDR2 from the germline V gene are SNHLY and FYNNEI. The CDR3 DNA sequence: TGTGCCAGCTCACGGGACTCCGAAAACATTCAGTACTTC. Translation: CASSRDSENIQYF.

This clone showed up just a few times. V usage is TRBV14 and J usage is TRBJ2-7, with TRBD2 as a possible D gene (5 bases). The CDR3 totals 14 residues. V was trimmed by 5 bases and J by 4 bases, leaving 15 bases between them. Germline assignment: CDR1 SGHDN and CDR2 FVKESK. CDR3 DNA sequence: TGTGCCAGCAGCGAGAGCGGAGGATGGTACGAGCAGTACTTC. It codes for CASSESGGWYEQYF.

The chain couples TRBV19 to TRBJ1-1, with D tentatively TRBD1 (5 bases). Germline V gene lookup returns CDR1 LNHDA and CDR2 SQIVND (reference sequence). V shed 3 bases and J shed 8 bases, with 13 bases lying between them. The CDR3 has 13 amino acids. The CDR3 sequence: CASSMGQGSEAFF. The CDR3 nucleotides are TGTGCCAGTAGTATGGGCCAGGGATCAGAAGCTTTCTTT.

This chain joins TRBV7-3 and TRBJ1-6; D is unresolved. The V gene lost 1 base and the J gene lost 0 bases, with 13 bases spanning the gap. Germline values: CDR1 SGHTA, CDR2 FQGTGA. The CDR3 is 18 residues long. CDR3 in DNA: TGTGCCAGCAGCTTAAAGGATCGGGGAAGCTCCTATAATTCACCCCTCCACTTT. This sequence encodes CASSLKDRGSSYNSPLHF.

The genes are TRBV5-1 and TRBJ1-2, with D hard to call. Per the germline V gene, CDR1 is SGHRS and CDR2 is YFSETQ. CDR3 size: 13 residues. Deletions cut 0 bases from V and 8 bases from J, with 11 bases between. The CDR3 DNA reads as TGCGCCAGCAGCTTGGGGGAGGTTGGCGGCTACACCTTC. Translating gives CASSLGEVGGYTF.

The rearrangement links TRBV25-1 to TRBJ2-7; 9 bases fit TRBD2. Unmatched junction bases numbered 6, after V lost 6 bases and J lost 3 bases. CDR1 and CDR2 (germline): MGHDK, SYGVNS. There are 14 residues in the CDR3. The CDR3 DNA reads as TGTGCCAGCAGAGGAGCGGGAGGTGGCTACGAGCAGTACTTC. It codes for CASRGAGGGYEQYF.

The chain couples TRBV6-5 to TRBJ1-4, with 7 bases fitting TRBD1. The CDR3 is made up of 15 amino acids. The germline CDR1 and CDR2 sequences are MNHEY and SVGAGI. Trimming at V came to 5 bases and at J to 7 bases, leaving 10 bases not matched to a gene. CDR3 coding DNA: TGTGCCAGCAGTAACTTGGCAGGGGGAGGTGAAAAACTGTTTTTT. Residues: CASSNLAGGGEKLFF.

This clone was counted a few times. CDR3 protein: CASSLRLAGSNEQFF. For the CDR3, the DNA is TGTGCCAGCAGCCTCAGACTAGCGGGAAGCAATGAGCAGTTCTTC. The J gene is TRBJ2-1, the V gene TRBV9; TRBD2 aligns across 11 bases. The CDR3 totals 15 residues. Losses at the gene ends were 4 bases for V and 6 bases for J; bases not matched to a gene: 6. Germline V gene sequence: CDR1 SGDLS, CDR2 YYNGEE.

The CDR3 reads CASSEAVSGELFF. The CDR3 region has the DNA TGTGCCAGCAGCGAGGCTGTGTCCGGGGAGCTGTTTTTT. The chain links TRBV4-2 to TRBJ2-2; no clear D. V gave up 5 bases and J gave up 6 bases, with 10 bases separating them. CDR3 length: 13 amino acids. The V gene's germline CDR1 is LGHNA and CDR2 YNFKEQ.

This clone showed up just a few times. J is TRBJ1-2 and V is TRBV28; D perhaps matches TRBD1 (5 bases). CDR3 size: 13 residues. Germline V gene lookup returns CDR1 MDHEN and CDR2 SYDVKM. V lost 5 bases, J lost 8 bases, and 15 bases lay in between. The CDR3 DNA reads TGTGCCAGCAGTCCGGGAGGGGAGAGAGGCTACACCTTC. This encodes CASSPGGERGYTF.

This chain uses TRBV19 with TRBJ1-2; 9 bases align to TRBD1. This CDR3 has 16 residues. Trimming took 4 bases from V and 2 from J; bases not matched to a gene: 8. Germline V gene lookup returns CDR1 LNHDA and CDR2 SQIVND (reference sequence). CDR3 protein: CASSTSLGTGNYGYTF. The DNA for the CDR3 is TGTGCCAGTAGTACCTCTTTAGGGACAGGGAACTATGGCTACACCTTC.

The rearrangement joins TRBV11-3 to TRBJ2-3, with 11 bases identical to TRBD2. The CDR3 loop spans 16 amino acids. Looked up from germline, CDR1 is SGHNT and CDR2 is YENEEA. Losses at the gene ends were 1 base for V and 9 bases for J; bases not matched to a gene: 9. The DNA of the CDR3 is TGTGCCAGCAGCTTAGCAGGGACTAGCGGCTCAGGGACGCAGTATTTT. It encodes CASSLAGTSGSGTQYF.